One sample yielded the 2 T cell receptor beta chains listed below, sequenced in a study of beta chain features in type 1 diabetes (dated by TCRdb to 2016 to 2019). Library method: the immunoSEQ multiplex PCR assay. The entire isolated RNA was reverse transcribed using the High Capacity cDNA Reverse Transcription Kit, and thus expressed TCRB transcripts were sequenced. TCRdb carries this immuneACCESS record with in-frame sequences only. Its versions omit some clonotypes, under half of them owing to an unresolved V gene in the studies checked, with the rest unexplained. The sample includes about 230,000 clones, with about 9.3% observed a single time. Approximately 0.03% of the sample comes from the top ten. The material sequenced was naive CD4+ T cells from blood. According to the study, the label for this sample's cell subset or site signals: true naive CD4+ T cells. The origin of the receptors is a woman aged 18-35 years in good health.

V and J are TRBV30 and TRBJ2-3, with 10 bases aligning to TRBD1. CDR1 GTSNPN and CDR2 SVGIG come from the germline V gene (reference sequence). With V trimmed by 4 bases and J by 4 bases, 2 bases remained unmatched. This CDR3 spans 13 amino acids. This chain's CDR3 is CAWMTGGSDTQYF. The DNA for the CDR3 is TGTGCCTGGATGACAGGGGGCTCAGATACGCAGTATTTT.

There are a few counts of this clone. The CDR3 DNA follows: TGTGCCAGCGGGGACAGCCCCGGGGGCACAGATACGCAGTATTTT. This translates into CASGDSPGGTDTQYF. The rearrangement links TRBV2 to TRBJ2-3; 7 positions agree with TRBD1. With V trimmed by 8 bases and J by 1 base, 9 bases remained unmatched. Looked up from germline, CDR1 is SNHLY and CDR2 is FYNNEI. The CDR3 contains 15 residues.